The next 2 T cell receptor beta chains were all read from a single sample in a study of blood T cell repertoires in COVID-19. Profiling relied on immunoSEQ multiplex PCR, and the TCRdb table lists in-frame clones only, not all of them. There are about 400,000 clones in the sample; around nine tenths occur only once, and 1.7% lies in the top ten. Sequencing was carried out using PBMCs or T cells enriched from blood (not recorded which). These receptor sequences come from a woman between 25 and 40 years old who had recovered from COVID-19.

This rearrangement joins TRBV21-1 to TRBJ1-3; the table's D call of TRBD1 was not tested on the DNA. TRBV21-1 is given as a pseudogene. The CDR3 is 18 residues long. The CDR3 nucleotides are TGTGCCAGCAGCAAAAGGCACAGGGGGAAAGTTTCTGGAAACACCATATATTTT. Amino acids: CASSKRHRGKVSGNTIYF.

The J gene is TRBJ1-1, the V gene TRBV27; TRBD1 agrees at 7 bases. V dropped 7 bases and J dropped 3; count of bases not matched to a gene: 17. Germline CDR1 reads MNHEY; CDR2 reads SMNVEV (reference sequence). The CDR3 is 17 residues long. Here the CDR3 DNA reads TGTGCCAGCAATCCACAGGGGATGGTTAGTTCGGACACTGAAGCTTTCTTT. Protein sequence: CASNPQGMVSSDTEAFF.